This record looks at one T cell receptor beta chain sequence and its context. This entry is derived from a study of blood T cell repertoires in COVID-19. Looking at the study overall: Specimens from acute and convalescent COVID-19 originated in the United States, Italy and Spain. Sources were T cells, B-cell-depleted T cells, or PBMCs; the material itself was cDNA or gDNA.

Study processing details: Reference gene primer amplification gave estimated nucleated cell counts. This table comes from immunoSEQ multiplex PCR, and its TCRdb copy is limited to in-frame clones, with some not included. The V and J calls and clone size come from that table; D and trimming were worked out from the DNA. This repertoire shows about 200,000 clones, 80% found once; its top ten account for 13%. Per the germline V gene, CDR1 is SNHLY and CDR2 is FYNNEI. CDR3 length equals 12 residues. V lost 7 bases and J 7 bases, leaving 13 bases between the germline ends. Sequenced input: peripheral blood. The chain has TRBV2 and TRBJ1-2; weak D call: TRBD1 (6 bases). The origin of this receptor is a human donor in a cohort sampled during active COVID-19. CDR3 in amino acids: CASIWGPGGYTF. In nucleotides, the CDR3 is TGTGCCAGCATCTGGGGGCCGGGTGGCTACACCTTC.